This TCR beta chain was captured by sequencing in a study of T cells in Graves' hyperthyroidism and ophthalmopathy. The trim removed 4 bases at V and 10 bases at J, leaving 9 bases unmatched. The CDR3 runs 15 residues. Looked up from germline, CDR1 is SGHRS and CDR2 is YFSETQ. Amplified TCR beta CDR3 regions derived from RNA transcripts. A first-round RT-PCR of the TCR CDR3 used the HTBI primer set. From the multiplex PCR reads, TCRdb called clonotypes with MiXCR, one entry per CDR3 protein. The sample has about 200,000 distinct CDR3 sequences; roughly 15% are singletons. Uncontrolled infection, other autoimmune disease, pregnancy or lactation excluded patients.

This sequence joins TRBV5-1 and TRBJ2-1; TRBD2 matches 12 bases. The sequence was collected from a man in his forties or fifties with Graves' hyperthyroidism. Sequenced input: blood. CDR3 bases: TGCGCCAGCAGCGGGTGGGGACTAGCGGGTCTGGAGCAGTTCTTC. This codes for CASSGWGLAGLEQFF.